Shown below are 12 T cell receptor beta chains from a single sample sequenced in a study of T cells in Graves' hyperthyroidism and ophthalmopathy. Using RNA transcripts as the source, TCR beta CDR3 regions were amplified. The primer set for the first-round RT-PCR of the TCR CDR3 was HTBI. TCRdb ran MiXCR on the multiplex PCR reads and lists one entry per CDR3 protein. The table lists over 200,000 distinct CDR3 sequences, more than 12% of them singletons. Sequencing used blood. All receptors derive from a woman between 35 and 50 years old with Graves' hyperthyroidism that later progressed to Graves' ophthalmopathy.

This clonotype was detected ten times or more. The chain joins TRBV7-3 to TRBJ2-3; D is uncertain. V was shortened by 5 bases and J by 1 base, with 10 bases between the two germline ends. The CDR3 is 14 residues long. Germline lookup yields CDR1 SGHTA and CDR2 FQGTGA. CDR3 protein: CASSPAGGTDTQYF. The DNA of the CDR3 is TGTGCCAGCAGCCCCGCAGGAGGCACAGATACGCAGTATTTT.

This clonotype was picked up a small number of times. This chain uses TRBV9 with TRBJ1-4; D not certain. The germline gives CDR1 SGDLS, CDR2 YYNGEE. This CDR3 has 13 residues. V dropped 1 base and J dropped 4 bases, with 5 bases sitting between them. CDR3 loop: CASSVFDNEKLFF. CDR3 nucleotides: TGTGCCAGCAGCGTATTCGATAATGAAAAACTGTTTTTT.

The sample holds many counts of this clonotype. The genes are TRBV7-2 and TRBJ2-3; the D is unclear. V was clipped by 5 bases and J by 2 bases, with 8 bases between them. The length of the CDR3 is 13 residues. The germline V gene has CDR1 SGHTA and CDR2 FQGNSA. The CDR3 nucleotides are TGTGCCAGCAGCCAGCGCATCACAGATACGCAGTATTTT. This encodes CASSQRITDTQYF.

This clonotype showed up many times. V usage is TRBV19 and J usage is TRBJ1-1; unclear D gene. Germline assignment: CDR1 LNHDA and CDR2 SQIVND (reference sequence). There are 19 residues in the CDR3. The V and J ends lost 5 bases and 0 bases respectively, with 25 bases between them. In nucleotides, the CDR3 is TGTGCCAGTAGTCCTCTTCCATTCCGCCTTCTTAATATGAACACTGAAGCTTTCTTT. Amino acid sequence: CASSPLPFRLLNMNTEAFF.

On this clonotype: The junction does not match germline at one end; this may be a read error. The CDR3: CASSEENQGEQYF. The CDR3 DNA reads as TGCGCCAGCAGCGAAGAAAACCAGGGGGAGCAGTACTTC. This sequence joins TRBV4-1 and TRBJ2-7, with a tentative D call TRBD1 (6 bases). There are 13 residues in the CDR3. Germline V CDR1 and CDR2: MGHRA, YSYEKL.

The table lists this clonotype with many counts. CDR3 nucleotides: TGTGCCAGCAGACAGAACCCTAGCGGGAATACCGGGGAGCTGTTTTTT. This codes for CASRQNPSGNTGELFF. This chain uses TRBV2 with TRBJ2-2; 9 nucleotides agree with TRBD2. Germline V gene sequence: CDR1 SNHLY, CDR2 FYNNEI. The CDR3 extends over 16 amino acids. Unmatched junction bases numbered 10, after V lost 6 bases and J lost 5 bases.

The table lists this clonotype with many counts. CDR3 in amino acids: CASSQGRNYGYTF. CDR3 in DNA: TGCGCCAGCAGCCAAGGACGGAACTATGGCTACACCTTC. V is TRBV5-1 and J is TRBJ1-2; D remains unclear. There are 13 residues in the CDR3. Between the trimmed V and J ends, which lost 4 bases and 2 bases, there was a span of 9 bases. Germline CDR1 and CDR2: SGHRS and YFSETQ.

The chain employs TRBV27 and TRBJ2-7, with 9 positions matching TRBD2. V dropped 2 bases and J dropped 4; count of bases not matched to a gene: 6. The CDR3 consists of 15 residues. The germline gives CDR1 MNHEY, CDR2 SMNVEV (reference sequence). The CDR3 loop reads CASSLKAGGTYEQYF. CDR3 coding DNA: TGTGCCAGCAGTTTAAAGGCGGGAGGGACGTACGAGCAGTACTTC.

This clonotype was observed a handful of times. The rearrangement links TRBV4-1 to TRBJ2-3; 11 bases fit TRBD2. The CDR3 runs 17 residues. The germline gives CDR1 MGHRA, CDR2 YSYEKL. J was trimmed by 9 bases and V by 0 bases; bases with no gene match: 11. The CDR3 here is CASSQERSGRAEGTQYF. The CDR3 DNA is TGCGCCAGCAGCCAAGAGCGTAGCGGGAGGGCCGAAGGGACGCAGTATTTT.

The V and J genes are TRBV5-1 and TRBJ1-1; 12 bases align to TRBD1. V lost 1 base, J lost 1 base, and 14 bases stayed unmatched. Germline-derived CDR1 and CDR2 are SGHRS and YFSETQ. This CDR3 is built from 20 residues. CDR3 region: CASSLLGTGGVGNANTEAFF. CDR3 bases: TGCGCCAGCAGCTTGCTAGGGACAGGGGGCGTTGGAAACGCGAACACTGAAGCTTTCTTT.

This clonotype was counted at least ten times. The chain is built from TRBV18 and TRBJ2-2; 13 bases map to TRBD2. V gave up 5 bases and J gave up 6 bases; unmatched junction bases: 3. The CDR3 extends over 15 amino acids. Germline CDR1 and CDR2: KGHSH and LQKENI. This chain's CDR3 is CASSWTSGSPGELFF. In DNA form, the CDR3 reads TGTGCCAGCTCATGGACTAGCGGGAGTCCCGGGGAGCTGTTTTTT.

This clonotype was recorded many times. The chain has TRBV6-1 and TRBJ2-7, with D perhaps matching TRBD1 or TRBD2 (5 bases each). CDR3 length: 12 amino acids. The germline gives CDR1 MNHNS, CDR2 SASEGT. V lost 6 bases and J 3 bases, leaving 9 bases between the germline ends. The CDR3 bases are TGTGCCAGCAGAAGGGGAGTCTACGAGCAGTACTTC. It specifies CASRRGVYEQYF.